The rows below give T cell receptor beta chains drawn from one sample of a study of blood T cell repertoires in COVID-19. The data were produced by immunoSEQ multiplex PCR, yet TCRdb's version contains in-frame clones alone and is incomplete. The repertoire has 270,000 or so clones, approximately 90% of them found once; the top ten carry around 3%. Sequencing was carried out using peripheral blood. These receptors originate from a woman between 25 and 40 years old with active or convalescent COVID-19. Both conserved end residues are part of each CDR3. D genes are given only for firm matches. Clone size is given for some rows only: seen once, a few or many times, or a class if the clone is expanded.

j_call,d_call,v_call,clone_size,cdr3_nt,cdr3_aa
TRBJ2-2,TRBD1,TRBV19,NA,TGTGCCAGTAGGGGGACAGGTGGGACCGGGGAGCTGTTTTTT,CASRGTGGTGELFF
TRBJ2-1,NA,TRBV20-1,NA,TGCAGTGCTAGCGTAGGGAGTGAGCAGTTCTTC,CSASVGSEQFF
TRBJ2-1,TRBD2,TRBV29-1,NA,TGCAGCGTCCCCCACTCGGGGGGAACCTACAATGAGCAGTTCTTC,CSVPHSGGTYNEQFF
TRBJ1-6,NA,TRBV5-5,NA,TGTGCCAGCAGCTTACAGCTTAGCTCCTATAATTCACCCCTCCACTTT,CASSLQLSSYNSPLHF
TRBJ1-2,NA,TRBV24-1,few,TGTGCCACCAGTGATGAGGAGGGCTACACCTTC,CATSDEEGYTF
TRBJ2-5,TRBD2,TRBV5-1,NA,TGCGCCAGCAGCTGGAGCGGGGGAGAGACCCAGTACTTC,CASSWSGGETQYF
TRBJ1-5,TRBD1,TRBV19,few,TGTGCCAGTAGTATCTGGGGACAGGGGACTCTTCAGCCCCAGCATTTT,CASSIWGQGTLQPQHF
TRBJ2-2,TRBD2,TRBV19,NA,TGTGCCAGTAGTATAGTGGGTAGCGGGGGTCCCGGGGAGCTGTTTTTT,CASSIVGSGGPGELFF
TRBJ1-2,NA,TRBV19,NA,TGTGCCAGTAGTCCGTACGGCGGGGGGATAAACTATGGCTACACCTTC,CASSPYGGGINYGYTF
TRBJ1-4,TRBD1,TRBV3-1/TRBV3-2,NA,TGTGCCAGCAGCCCCCGGTGGGACAGGGGGAATGAAAAACTGTTTTTT,CASSPRWDRGNEKLFF
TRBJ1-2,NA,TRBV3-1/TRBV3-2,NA,TGTGCCAGCAGCCCTACCGCGGGGGGCTATGGCTACACCTTC,CASSPTAGGYGYTF
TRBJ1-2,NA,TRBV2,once,TGTGCCAGCACTTTAGATGCGGCAGGGAAGGGCTACACCTTC,CASTLDAAGKGYTF
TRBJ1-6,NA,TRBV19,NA,TGTGCCAGTAGTATTCCCGGAGATTCACCCCTCCACTTT,CASSIPGDSPLHF
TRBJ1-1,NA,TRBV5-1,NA,TGCGCCAGCAGCCCAGCCGGGGGGGGGCGTAGTATGAACACTGAAGCTTTCTTT,CASSPAGGGRSMNTEAFF
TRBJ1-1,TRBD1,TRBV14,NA,TGTGCCAGCAGCCAATACGGGAGGGGGCTTGCCGAAGCTTTCTTT,CASSQYGRGLAEAFF
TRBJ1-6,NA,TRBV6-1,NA,TGTGCCAGCCTCCCGAGCTCCTATAATTCACCCCTCCACTTT,CASLPSSYNSPLHF
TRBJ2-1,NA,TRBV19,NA,TGTGCCAGTAGTGGATCTGGGCAGGTTTCCCGTGAGCAGTTCTTC,CASSGSGQVSREQFF
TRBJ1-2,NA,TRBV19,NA,TGTGCCAGTATGAAGGGAGACAACTATGGCTACACCTTC,CASMKGDNYGYTF
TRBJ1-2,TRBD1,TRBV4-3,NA,TGCGCCAGCAGCCAAGAGACAGGGACCTACTATGGCTACACCTTC,CASSQETGTYYGYTF
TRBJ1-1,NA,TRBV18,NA,TGTGCCAGCTCACCTCCAGGACGGGAGAACACTGAAGCTTTCTTT,CASSPPGRENTEAFF
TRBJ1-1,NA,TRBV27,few,TGTGCCAGCAGTGTAAAGCGGAACACTGAAGCTTTCTTT,CASSVKRNTEAFF
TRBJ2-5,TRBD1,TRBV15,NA,TGTGCCACCAGCACTAGGGACAGGGGGAAAGAGACCCAGTACTTC,CATSTRDRGKETQYF
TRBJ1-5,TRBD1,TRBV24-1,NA,TGTGCCACCAGTGAGACAGGGCTTGGCAATCAGCCCCAGCATTTT,CATSETGLGNQPQHF
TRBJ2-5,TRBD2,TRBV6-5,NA,TGTGCCAGCGGTAGAGCGGGGGCAGGCCAAGAGACCCAGTACTTC,CASGRAGAGQETQYF
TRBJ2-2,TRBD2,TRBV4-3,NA,TGCGCCAGCAGCCAAGACCTAGCGGGGGGAAACACCGGGGAGCTGTTTTTT,CASSQDLAGGNTGELFF
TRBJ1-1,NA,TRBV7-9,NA,TGTGCCAGCAGTTCCCAGGAGAACACTGAAGCTTTCTTT,CASSSQENTEAFF
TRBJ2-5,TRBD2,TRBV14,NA,TGTGCCAGCAGCCAAGATCTTAGCGGGGGGCAAGAGACCCAGTACTTC,CASSQDLSGGQETQYF
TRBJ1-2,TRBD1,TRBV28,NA,TGTGCCAGCAGTCGTAGCTTGACAGGGTACACCTTC,CASSRSLTGYTF
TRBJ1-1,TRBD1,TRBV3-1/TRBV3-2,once,TGTGCCAGCAGCCTTGGGACAGGTGAAGCTTTCTTT,CASSLGTGEAFF
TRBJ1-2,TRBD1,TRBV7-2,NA,TGTGCCAGCAGCCCGCTGAGAGGCAGGGGGCAGGGTGGCTACACCTTC,CASSPLRGRGQGGYTF
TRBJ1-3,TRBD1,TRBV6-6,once,TGTGCCAGCAGTTATGGCAGGGGGCCTGGAAACACCATATATTTT,CASSYGRGPGNTIYF
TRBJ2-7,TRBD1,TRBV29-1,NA,TGCAGCGTTGAAGACAGGGGGCTCTCCTACGAGCAGTACTTC,CSVEDRGLSYEQYF
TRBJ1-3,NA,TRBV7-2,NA,TGTGCCAGCAGCTTTCGCCGGAGCCTCCCGGGCTCTGGAAACACCATATATTTT,CASSFRRSLPGSGNTIYF
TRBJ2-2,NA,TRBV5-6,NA,TGTGCCAGCAGCGGAAGAAGATCTGGCAGGGCAAACACCGGGGAGCTGTTTTTT,CASSGRRSGRANTGELFF
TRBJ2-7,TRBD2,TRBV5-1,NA,TGCGCCAGCAGCTTAGGACTAGCCAAATACGAGCAGTACTTC,CASSLGLAKYEQYF
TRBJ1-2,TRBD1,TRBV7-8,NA,TGTGCCAGCAGCCTAGCTCGCAGGGGGCTGAGCTATGGCTACACCTTC,CASSLARRGLSYGYTF
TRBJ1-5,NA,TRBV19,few,TGTGCCAGTAGTCCCGAGATAGGGGCAGGGGTGGATCAGCCCCAGCATTTT,CASSPEIGAGVDQPQHF
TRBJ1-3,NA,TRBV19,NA,NA,CASTSGSSGNTIYF
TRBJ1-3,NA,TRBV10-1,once,TGCGCCAGCAGTGACGCCGGGGCTGGAAACACCATATATTTT,CASSDAGAGNTIYF
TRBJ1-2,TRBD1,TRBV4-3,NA,TGCGCCAGCAGCCAAACGCTGGGACAGGGAGGTCACTATGGCTACACCTTC,CASSQTLGQGGHYGYTF
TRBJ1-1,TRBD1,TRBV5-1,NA,TGCGCCAGCAGCTTGAGACAGGGTGCGGGAACTGAAGCTTTCTTT,CASSLRQGAGTEAFF
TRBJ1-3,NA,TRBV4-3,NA,TGCGCCAGCAGCCAAACAGTTGGAAACACCATATATTTT,CASSQTVGNTIYF
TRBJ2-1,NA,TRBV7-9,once,TGTGCCAGCAGCTTCAAACCCAGCGGTGAGCAGTTCTTC,CASSFKPSGEQFF
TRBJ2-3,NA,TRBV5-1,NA,TGCGCCAGCAGCTTGGGTCCGGGGAGTGGGGACACAGATACGCAGTATTTT,CASSLGPGSGDTDTQYF
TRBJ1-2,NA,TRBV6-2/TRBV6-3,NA,TGTGCCAGCAGTATTCCGAGTGGGGAGCTAAACTATGGCTACACCTTC,CASSIPSGELNYGYTF
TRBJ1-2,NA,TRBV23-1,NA,TGCGCCAGCAGTCAATTCCAGGGTAACTATGGCTACACCTTC,CASSQFQGNYGYTF